This TCR beta chain was captured in a study of blood T cell repertoires in COVID-19. For the study at large: Both acute and convalescent COVID-19 samples were obtained from the United States, Italy and Spain.

Libraries were prepared by immunoSEQ multiplex PCR; TCRdb keeps only in-frame clonotypes and omits some of them. The repertoire holds 110,000 to 150,000 clones, with 80% to 90% as singletons. Between the trimmed V and J ends, which lost 4 bases and 7 bases, there was a span of 13 bases. The CDR3 is made up of 14 amino acids. Germline-derived CDR1 and CDR2 are LNHDA and SQIVND (reference sequence). Sequences were obtained from peripheral blood. The origin of this receptor is a woman in her forties or fifties with acute or convalescent COVID-19. V and J are TRBV19 and TRBJ2-2; D may be TRBD1 (5 bases). The CDR3 reads CASSNYGAGGELFF. CDR3 DNA sequence: TGTGCCAGTAGTAATTATGGGGCCGGCGGGGAGCTGTTTTTT.